The clone carrying this TCR beta chain was detected ten times or more. Its antigen is not known. The sample originates from a study of identical twins. Study outcomes and limitations: Analyses of zero insertions could be partly confounded by invariant MAIT and iNKT cells. Shared out-of-frame alpha sequences (those common to twins) showed excess low generation probability.

CDR1 is MNHEY, CDR2 SMNVEV, per germline (reference sequence). Germline trimming cut 5 bases from V and 2 bases from J; bases unmatched to any gene: 4. The CDR3 totals 14 residues. One entry per CDR3 protein, called by TCRdb with MiXCR from the 5' RACE reads. Of 240,000 or so distinct CDR3 sequences in the sample, roughly 10% were seen once. Sample: memory T cells sorted from blood. The V and J genes are TRBV27 and TRBJ2-5; 8 positions agree with TRBD2. This receptor was taken from a man between 50 and 59 years old in good health. The CDR3 region has the DNA TGTGCCAGCAGTGGGACTAGTCCGCAAGAGACCCAGTACTTC. Its translation: CASSGTSPQETQYF.